The entry that follows covers one T cell receptor (beta chain) sequence. This CDR3 is 14 amino acids long. Germline CDR1 LNHDA, CDR2 SQIVND (reference sequence). Deletions cut 4 bases from V and 0 bases from J, with 6 bases between. This sample is part of a study of blood T cell repertoires in COVID-19. Study information: Acute and convalescent COVID-19 samples came from the United States, Italy and Spain. PBMCs, B-cell-depleted T cells, or T cells provided the cDNA or gDNA that made up the material.

Per the authors' pipeline: Amplification with reference gene primers provided the estimates of nucleated cell counts. The repertoire was sequenced with immunoSEQ multiplex PCR; TCRdb's copy has only in-frame clones and lacks some. V, J and clone size were drawn from that table, and D and trimming were deduced from the DNA. The data hold approximately 210,000 clones, with roughly 90% observed a single time. This TCR derives from a man under 40 who had recovered from COVID-19. Sequencing was carried out using peripheral blood. The chain couples TRBV19 to TRBJ2-2; D is undetermined. The chain's CDR3 is CASSRATNTGELFF. In DNA, the CDR3 is TGTGCCAGTAGTAGGGCCACGAACACCGGGGAGCTGTTTTTT.